A selection of T cell receptor beta chains follows, all from one sample in a study of cytomegalovirus exposure and HLA in healthy donors. Profiled with immunoSEQ multiplex PCR; TCRdb holds only in-frame clones, not every one. The table shows 190,000 or so clones, with approximately 80% occurring only once. Sequences were obtained from PBMCs. These TCRs come from a woman aged 45-65 years in good health and CMV-seropositive. The conserved cysteine and the conserved F or W are not part of the CDR3 here.

TRBV5-1,TRBJ2-2,ASSYDSLNTGELF
TRBV5-1,TRBJ2-6,ASLVRPQGPGANVLT
TRBV5-1,TRBJ1-3,ASRRGSGQPSSGNTIY
TRBV7-3,TRBJ1-5,ASSPTGEGNQPQH
TRBV5-1,TRBJ1-4,ASQLNTGGQEKLF
TRBV5-6,TRBJ1-5,ASSLPQGQPQH
TRBV6-1,TRBJ2-7,ASGLQGAFYEQY
TRBV18,TRBJ2-1,ASSPARTSGGVFSYNEQF
TRBV6-6,TRBJ2-5,ASSPQETQY
TRBV5-4,TRBJ1-6,ASSSGGGPLYNSPLH
TRBV19,TRBJ2-3,ASSIDRGQRGQY
TRBV18,TRBJ2-2,ASSPFIGQNTGELF
TRBV29-1,TRBJ2-4,SFSNLGDRGRKNIQY
TRBV28,TRBJ2-5,ASSLVGGLRGETQY
TRBV28,TRBJ2-3,ASIKGSTDTQY
TRBV9,TRBJ2-1,ASSVGPGDEQF
TRBV5-6,TRBJ2-5,ASRVVNGGQETQY
TRBV7-2,TRBJ2-3,ASSRSTDTQY
TRBV7-9,TRBJ1-6,ASSLWTGRPAPLH
TRBV6-5,TRBJ2-3,ASSPTVSRTDTQY
TRBV25-1,TRBJ1-1,ASSVTRGMNTEAF
TRBV30,TRBJ1-2,AWSSGQLYGYT
TRBV19,TRBJ2-7,ASSPGQGAGYEQY
TRBV5-4,TRBJ1-5,ASSKQDRAGNQPQH
TRBV30,TRBJ2-7,AWSMGLNYEQY
TRBV11-2,TRBJ2-5,ASSSTDRKETQY
TRBV6-6,TRBJ2-1,ASRTSGGHNEQF
TRBV30,TRBJ2-3,AWRALTSGGAPGTDTQY
TRBV5-1,TRBJ1-2,ASSQGQGGGYT
TRBV4-3,TRBJ2-5,ASSQSTRQETQY
TRBV5-4,TRBJ1-1,ASSLGSLNTEAF
TRBV27,TRBJ2-5,ASSRLAGEETQY
TRBV18,TRBJ2-3,ASSPGLAGTDTQY
TRBV7-9,TRBJ1-2,ASSSPPGGPGNYGYT
TRBV5-1,TRBJ2-2,ASRSGGAEGTGELF
TRBV5-1,TRBJ1-1,ASSLAGGSNTEAF
TRBV28,TRBJ1-1,ASSFQLGGHTEAF
TRBV28,TRBJ1-5,ASSAGTGENQPQH